Below are 26 T cell receptor beta chains sequenced from a single sample in a study of blood T cell repertoires in COVID-19. Produced via immunoSEQ multiplex PCR; TCRdb's table is partial and in-frame only. The sample comprises around 160,000 clones, roughly 85% of which are singletons, and approximately 8% rests with the top ten. The sequenced sample was peripheral blood. The receptor source for this set is a woman aged 55-75 years with COVID-19, enrolled during active disease.

The chain recombines TRBV4-2 with TRBJ1-2; 7 bases line up with TRBD1. The CDR3 is made up of 18 amino acids. V dropped 0 bases and J dropped 1; count of bases not matched to a gene: 11. Germline CDR1 reads LGHNA; CDR2 reads YNFKEQ. In DNA, the CDR3 is TGTGCCAGCAGCCAAGAAGCAGGGACAGACCTTCTTAACTATGGCTACACCTTC. It translates to CASSQEAGTDLLNYGYTF.

J is TRBJ2-1 and V is TRBV19, with 9 bases aligning to TRBD2. CDR3 size: 14 residues. Germline values: CDR1 LNHDA, CDR2 SQIVND (reference sequence). Losses at the gene ends were 5 bases for V and 8 bases for J; bases not matched to a gene: 7. The CDR3 DNA sequence: TGTGCCAGTAGTTCTGGCGGGGGGGTTGATGAGCAGTTCTTC. It encodes CASSSGGGVDEQFF.

This chain uses TRBV19 with TRBJ1-1; D remains unclear. CDR1 and CDR2 (germline): LNHDA, SQIVND (reference sequence). V was shortened by 0 bases and J by 1 base, with 6 bases between the two germline ends. This CDR3 has 14 residues. The DNA of the CDR3 is TGTGCCAGTAGTATAGACACTGAGAACACTGAAGCTTTCTTT. It is translated as CASSIDTENTEAFF.

V and J are TRBV6-4 and TRBJ1-6; TRBD1 matches 7 bases. V trimming: 4 bases; J trimming: 7 bases; junction bases outside the gene matches: 4. Germline values: CDR1 MRHNA, CDR2 SNTAGT. The CDR3 runs 14 residues. The CDR3 sequence is CASSAGTENSPLHF. The CDR3 nucleotides are TGTGCCAGCAGTGCCGGGACAGAGAATTCACCCCTCCACTTT.

This chain connects TRBV5-4 to TRBJ2-1; 8 nucleotides agree with TRBD2. V lost 2 bases and J lost 4; bases outside the gene matches: 5. The germline V gene has CDR1 SGHNT and CDR2 YYREEE (reference sequence). The length of the CDR3 is 15 residues. The CDR3 reads CASSFRRGAYNEQFF. Here the CDR3 DNA reads TGTGCCAGCAGCTTCAGGCGGGGGGCTTACAATGAGCAGTTCTTC.

The chain uses TRBV5-6 and TRBJ1-2, with 7 positions matching TRBD1. Trimming took 4 bases from V and 4 from J; bases not matched to a gene: 10. Germline V gene lookup returns CDR1 SGHDT and CDR2 YYEEEE. This CDR3 has 15 amino acids. This chain's CDR3 is CASSHLTGVGYGYTF. The CDR3 DNA is TGTGCCAGCAGCCACCTTACAGGGGTAGGCTATGGCTACACCTTC.

This chain links TRBV4-1 with TRBJ2-1, with TRBD2 matching 8 bases. The CDR3 sequence is 15 residues long. The junction had 7 bases not matched to a gene; V was cut back by 4 bases and J by 5 bases. From germline, CDR1 is MGHRA and CDR2 YSYEKL. The CDR3 is CASSRVAGLDNEQFF. CDR3 DNA: TGCGCCAGCAGCCGAGTAGCGGGGTTAGACAATGAGCAGTTCTTC.

In this sample, this clone turned up a few times. V is TRBV3-1 (or the pseudogene TRBV3-2) and J is TRBJ2-7; 7 bases are a match to TRBD1. V shed 5 bases and J 6 bases; nucleotides not matched to a gene: 16. Germline CDR1 and CDR2: LGHDT and YNNKEL (reference sequence). CDR3 length: 16 amino acids. Written as DNA, the CDR3 is TGTGCCAGCAGCAAAGCCCCGGGACAGCATGGAGGCGAGCAGTACTTC. Translation gives CASSKAPGQHGGEQYF.

In its sample, this clone was seen once. The rearrangement joins TRBV30 to TRBJ1-4, with D perhaps TRBD1 (6 bases). V lost 1 base and J lost 4, with 10 bases in between. CDR1 is GTSNPN and CDR2 is SVGIG in the germline V gene (reference sequence). The CDR3 is 14 amino acids. In nucleotides, the CDR3 is TGTGCCTGGAGTGCAGGGGCGAGTAATGAAAAACTGTTTTTT. Encoded protein: CAWSAGASNEKLFF. Together with reference TRBV30 and TRBJ1-4, the CDR3 gives the full variable domain: SQTIHQWPATLVQPVGSPLSLECTVEGTSNPNLYWYRQAAGRGLQLLFYSVGIGQISSEVPQNLSASRPQDRQFILSSKKLLLSDSGFYLCAWSAGASNEKLFFGSGTQLSVL.

The V call is TRBV27, the J call TRBJ2-7; tentative D call: TRBD2 (6 bases). Trimming took off 8 bases at V and 1 base at J, with 18 bases between the two ends. The CDR3 has 15 residues. Germline V lookup: CDR1 MNHEY, CDR2 SMNVEV (reference sequence). CDR3 amino acids: CASSPIAAGSYEQYF. Written as DNA, the CDR3 is TGTGCCAGCTCTCCAATAGCGGCGGGATCCTACGAGCAGTACTTC.

In its sample, this clone was seen a few times. The CDR3 region is CASSQDRDRGVGEKLFF. The CDR3 region has the DNA TGTGCCAGCAGCCAAGATCGGGACAGGGGGGTTGGGGAAAAACTGTTTTTT. The chain recombines TRBV3-1 (or the pseudogene TRBV3-2) with TRBJ1-4; 11 bases align to TRBD1. Germline values: CDR1 LGHDT, CDR2 YNNKEL (reference sequence). The CDR3 length is 17 residues. V lost 0 bases and J lost 8; bases outside the gene matches: 8.

The table lists this clone with a count of one. The chain links TRBV7-6 to TRBJ2-2; the D gene is possibly TRBD2 (6 bases). Trimming pared 5 bases from V and 1 base from J, leaving 17 bases between. The CDR3 spans 17 residues. Germline CDR1 and CDR2: SGHVS and FNYEAQ. The CDR3 DNA sequence: TGTGCCAGCAGCCTAAAAACCGGGACTTGGAACACCGGGGAGCTGTTTTTT. Translating it yields CASSLKTGTWNTGELFF. Drawing the rest from reference TRBV7-6 and TRBJ2-2, the complete variable domain is GAGVSQSPRYKVTKRGQDVALRCDPISGHVSLYWYRQALGQGPEFLTYFNYEAQQDKSGLPNDRFSAERPEGSISTLTIQRTEQRDSAMYRCASSLKTGTWNTGELFFGEGSRLTVL.

This sequence joins TRBV9 and TRBJ2-1; TRBD2 aligns across 11 bases. V dropped 3 bases and J dropped 0; count of bases not matched to a gene: 8. Looked up from germline, CDR1 is SGDLS and CDR2 is YYNGEE. The length of the CDR3 is 18 residues. CDR3 coding DNA: TGTGCCAGCAGCGGGGGGACTAGCGGCCTCCGCTCCTACAATGAGCAGTTCTTC. The encoded protein is CASSGGTSGLRSYNEQFF.

This chain joins TRBV7-2 and TRBJ2-5; possibly TRBD2 for D (6 bases). The CDR3 is 14 residues long. The V gene's germline CDR1 is SGHTA and CDR2 FQGNSA. Trimming left V 0 bases short and J 5 bases short, with 10 bases between. The CDR3 reads CASSLASAGETQYF. The CDR3 DNA reads TGTGCCAGCAGCTTAGCGTCCGCGGGGGAGACCCAGTACTTC. The whole variable domain, filled in from reference TRBV7-2 and TRBJ2-5, reads GAGVSQSPSNKVTEKGKDVELRCDPISGHTALYWYRQSLGQGLEFLIYFQGNSAPDKSGLPSDRFSAERTGGSVSTLTIQRTQQEDSAVYLCASSLASAGETQYFGPGTRLLVL.

The V call is TRBV9, the J call TRBJ1-5; tentative D call: TRBD1 (5 bases). Trimming took 0 bases from V and 3 from J, leaving 10 bases between them. The CDR3 has 15 amino acids. Looked up from germline, CDR1 is SGDLS and CDR2 is YYNGEE. The CDR3 coding sequence is TGTGCCAGCAGCGTAGAGGGCAGGGACAATCAGCCCCAGCATTTT. Its translation is CASSVEGRDNQPQHF.

This chain joins TRBV5-1 and TRBJ2-7, with a tentative D call TRBD1 (5 bases). The CDR3 runs to 13 residues. Trimming left V 4 bases short and J 0 bases short, with 8 bases between. Per germline, CDR1 SGHRS and CDR2 YFSETQ. The DNA for the CDR3 is TGCGCCAGCAGCGTAACAGGCTCCTACGAGCAGTACTTC. Translating gives CASSVTGSYEQYF.

In this sample, this clone turned up a few times. A junction boundary mismatches the germline segment, possibly from a read error. The chain carries TRBV3-1 (or the pseudogene TRBV3-2) and TRBJ1-6, with 10 nucleotides matching TRBD1. Germline CDR1 reads LGHDT; CDR2 reads YNNKEL (reference sequence). This CDR3 spans 14 amino acids. The chain's CDR3 is CASSQGTGVSPLHF. The CDR3 bases are TGTGCCAGCAGTCAAGGGACAGGGGTTTCACCCCTCCACTTT.

The chain has TRBV9 and TRBJ2-2, with a tentative D call TRBD1 (6 bases). CDR1 is SGDLS, CDR2 YYNGEE, per germline. The CDR3 has 17 amino acids. Trimming stripped 0 bases from V and 5 bases from J, with 17 bases between. The CDR3 loop is CASSVAGQWGRTGELFF. CDR3 nucleotide sequence: TGTGCCAGCAGCGTAGCTGGACAGTGGGGCCGGACCGGGGAGCTGTTTTTT.

CDR3 sequence reads: CASSSRGRGISAGELFF. For the CDR3, the DNA is TGTGCCAGCAGCAGCAGGGGGCGAGGGATTTCCGCCGGGGAGCTGTTTTTT. The V and J genes are TRBV5-4 and TRBJ2-2; TRBD1 aligns across 8 bases. The ends lost 4 bases at V and 6 bases at J; junction bases unmatched: 14. The germline CDR1 and CDR2 sequences are SGHNT and YYREEE (reference sequence). This CDR3 has 17 residues.

This sequence joins TRBV5-8 and TRBJ1-1; tentative D call: TRBD1 (6 bases). CDR1 and CDR2 from the germline V gene are SGHTS and YDEGEE. Between the trimmed V and J ends, which lost 4 bases and 8 bases, there was a span of 12 bases. The CDR3 length is 12 residues. This CDR3 reads CASSPWGQEAFF. The CDR3 bases are TGTGCCAGCAGCCCGTGGGGACAAGAAGCTTTCTTT.

The table lists this clone with a count of one. The V and J genes are TRBV5-4 and TRBJ2-3; tentatively, D is TRBD2 (5 bases). Trimming took 4 bases from V and 6 from J, leaving 9 bases between them. CDR1 and CDR2 from the germline V gene are SGHNT and YYREEE (reference sequence). CDR3 size: 12 residues. The CDR3 DNA is TGTGCCAGCAGCGGAGGATTCGATACGCAGTATTTT. It is translated as CASSGGFDTQYF. Full variable domain (missing parts from reference TRBV5-4 and TRBJ2-3): ETGVTQSPTHLIKTRGQQVTLRCSSQSGHNTVSWYQQALGQGPQFIFQYYREEENGRGNFPPRFSGLQFPNYSSELNVNALELDDSALYLCASSGGFDTQYFGPGTRLTVL.

V and J are TRBV7-8 and TRBJ1-4; D perhaps matches TRBD1 (5 bases). CDR3 length: 14 amino acids. With 5 bases removed from V and 5 bases from J, the gap between germline ends came to 12 bases. CDR1 and CDR2 from the germline V gene are SGHVS and FQNEAQ. CDR3 protein: CASSRGHTNEKLFF. CDR3 bases: TGTGCCAGCAGCCGAGGACACACGAATGAAAAACTGTTTTTT. The variable domain in full, completed from reference TRBV7-8 and TRBJ1-4, reads GAGVSQSPRYKVAKRGQDVALRCDPISGHVSLFWYQQALGQGPEFLTYFQNEAQLDKSGLPSDRFFAERPEGSVSTLKIQRTQQEDSAVYLCASSRGHTNEKLFFGSGTQLSVL.

The J gene is TRBJ1-2, the V gene TRBV18; D might be TRBD1 (5 bases). The CDR3 length is 11 residues. The germline V gene has CDR1 KGHSH and CDR2 LQKENI. V was clipped by 8 bases and J by 5 bases, with 9 bases between them. The CDR3: CASGGEYGYTF. CDR3 DNA sequence: TGTGCCAGCGGGGGGGAGTATGGCTACACCTTC.

CDR3 loop: CASSRTSKLFF. The CDR3 nucleotides read TGTGCCAGCAGTAGGACATCTAAACTGTTTTTT. This sequence joins TRBV28 and TRBJ1-4; D may be TRBD1 (5 bases). Looked up from germline, CDR1 is MDHEN and CDR2 is SYDVKM. V was clipped by 5 bases and J by 11 bases, with 9 bases between them. The CDR3 runs 11 residues.

The chain links TRBV6-5 to TRBJ2-1, with 10 bases fitting TRBD2. The J segment lost 6 bases and the V segment lost 6 bases, leaving 2 bases of the junction unmatched. Germline CDR1 reads MNHEY; CDR2 reads SVGAGI. The CDR3 is 13 amino acids. CDR3 coding DNA: TGTGCCAGCAGAGCGGGGGGGTTCAATGAGCAGTTCTTC. Translated: CASRAGGFNEQFF.

The genes are TRBV18 and TRBJ2-4; a weak D match, TRBD1 (5 bases). Trimming removed 3 bases from V and 0 bases from J, with 12 bases in between. CDR3 length: 16 amino acids. CDR1 is KGHSH, CDR2 LQKENI, per germline. Written as DNA, the CDR3 is TGTGCCAGCTCACCTTTGGAAGGGGTAGCCAAAAACATTCAGTACTTC. Translated: CASSPLEGVAKNIQYF.